This TCR beta chain was documented in a study of cytomegalovirus exposure and HLA in healthy donors. Points on this clone: The target antigen is unknown.

The PCR was carried out with 60 Vbeta primers and 13 Jbeta primers. This table comes from immunoSEQ multiplex PCR, and its TCRdb copy is limited to in-frame clones, with some not included. Of under 150,000 clones listed, over 70% are singletons. This CDR3 comprises 14 residues. J was trimmed by 1 base and V by 11 bases; bases with no gene match: 7. CDR1 and CDR2 from the germline V gene are MNHNS and SASEGT. Study-wide findings and caveats: Some segments of the V type, notably TRBV6-2 and TRBV6-3, were excluded as indistinguishable.

This clonotype originated in a woman in her 40s in good health and CMV-seropositive. The chain employs TRBV6-1 and TRBJ1-1, with 10 bases matching TRBD1. Sequencing input: PBMCs. CDR3 loop: CASRDRGSNTEAFF. Written as DNA, the CDR3 is TGTGCCTCCCGGGACAGGGGCTCGAACACTGAAGCTTTCTTT.